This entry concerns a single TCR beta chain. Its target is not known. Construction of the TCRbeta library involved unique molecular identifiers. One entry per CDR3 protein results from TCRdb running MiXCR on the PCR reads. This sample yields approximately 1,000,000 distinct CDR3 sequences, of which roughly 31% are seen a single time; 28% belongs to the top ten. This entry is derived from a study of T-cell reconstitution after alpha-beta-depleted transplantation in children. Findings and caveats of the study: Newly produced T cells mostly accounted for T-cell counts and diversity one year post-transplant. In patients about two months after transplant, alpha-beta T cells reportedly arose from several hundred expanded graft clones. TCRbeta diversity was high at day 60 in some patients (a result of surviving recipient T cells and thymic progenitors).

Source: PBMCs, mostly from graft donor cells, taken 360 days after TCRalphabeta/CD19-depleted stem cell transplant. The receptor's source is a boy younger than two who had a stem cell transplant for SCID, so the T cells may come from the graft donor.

The CDR3 DNA sequence: TGTGCCAGCAGCGCCAATCTTCTAGCGGGGGTCTACAATGAGCAGTTCTTC. Its translation is CASSANLLAGVYNEQFF. This rearrangement joins TRBV12-3 or TRBV12-4 to TRBJ2-1, with 10 bases lining up with TRBD2. Germline trimming cut 6 bases from V and 3 bases from J; bases unmatched to any gene: 11. The CDR3 has 17 amino acids.